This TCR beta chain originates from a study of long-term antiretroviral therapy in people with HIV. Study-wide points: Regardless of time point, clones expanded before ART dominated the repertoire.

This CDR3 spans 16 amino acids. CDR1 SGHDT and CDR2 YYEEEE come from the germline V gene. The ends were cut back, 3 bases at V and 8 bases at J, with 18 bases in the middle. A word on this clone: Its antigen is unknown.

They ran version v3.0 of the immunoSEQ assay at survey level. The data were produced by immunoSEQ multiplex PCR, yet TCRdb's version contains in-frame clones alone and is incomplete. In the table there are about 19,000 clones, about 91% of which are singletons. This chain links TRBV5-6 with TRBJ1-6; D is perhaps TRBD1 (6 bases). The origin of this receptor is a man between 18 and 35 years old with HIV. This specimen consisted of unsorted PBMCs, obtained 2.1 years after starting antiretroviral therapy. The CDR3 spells CASSSEPGDSDSPLHF. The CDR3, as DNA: TGTGCCAGCAGCTCGGAACCAGGGGATAGCGATTCACCCCTCCACTTT.